Listed below are T cell receptor beta chains from one sample, sequenced in a study of cytomegalovirus exposure and HLA in healthy donors. Only in-frame clones appear in the TCRdb table, and some are missing; sequencing was by immunoSEQ multiplex PCR. The profile shows 100,000 or so clones, 80% of them singletons. The sequenced material came from PBMCs. These receptors were taken from a man aged 25 to 40 in good health and CMV-seronegative. Both conserved end residues are part of each CDR3. A D gene is named only where the DNA matches it firmly. Not all rows give a size; the values are once, few, many and, for expanded clones, a class.

14	once	TRBD1	TRBJ2-7	TRBV5-6	CASSLWDSTYEQYF	TGTGCCAGCAGCTTGTGGGACAGCACCTACGAGCAGTACTTC
15	NA	NA	TRBJ1-1	TRBV7-2	CASSLEFGRGTEAFF	TGTGCCAGCAGCTTAGAATTCGGCAGGGGCACTGAAGCTTTCTTT
13	once	TRBD1	TRBJ1-5	TRBV29-1	CSAGQGSNQPQHF	TGCAGCGCTGGACAGGGGAGCAATCAGCCCCAGCATTTT
14	once	TRBD1	TRBJ2-7	TRBV9	CASSVEGQSYEQYF	TGTGCCAGCAGCGTAGAGGGACAGAGTTACGAGCAGTACTTC
16	NA	NA	TRBJ2-4	TRBV7-9	CASSADSLIAKNIQYF	TGTGCCAGCAGCGCGGACAGCCTGATAGCCAAAAACATTCAGTACTTC
16	NA	TRBD1	TRBJ2-2	TRBV30	CAWSALGRGPGGELFF	TGTGCCTGGAGTGCCCTTGGTAGGGGGCCGGGCGGAGAGCTGTTTTTT
15	NA	NA	TRBJ2-1	TRBV7-9	CASSFIRQGRNEQFF	TGTGCCAGCAGCTTTATCCGGCAAGGGAGGAATGAGCAGTTCTTC
15	few	NA	TRBJ2-7	TRBV9	CASSAGAQGGYEQYF	TGTGCCAGCAGCGCCGGGGCGCAGGGAGGCTACGAGCAGTACTTC
12	few	TRBD1	TRBJ1-1	TRBV29-1	CSVTTGETEAFF	TGCAGCGTAACAACAGGGGAGACTGAAGCTTTCTTT
15	once	TRBD2	TRBJ2-5	TRBV7-2	CASSLTSGRMETQYF	TGTGCCAGCAGCTTGACTAGCGGTCGTATGGAGACCCAGTACTTC
15	NA	NA	TRBJ2-5	TRBV5-4	CASGSPLRGDETQYF	TGTGCCAGCGGTTCCCCGCTTAGGGGCGACGAGACCCAGTACTTC
12	NA	NA	TRBJ1-3	TRBV5-1	CASSSEGYTIYF	TGCGCCAGCAGCTCGGAGGGGTACACCATATATTTT
13	NA	NA	TRBJ2-1	TRBV6-4	CASSESTYNEQFF	TGTGCCAGCAGTGAGTCGACATACAATGAGCAGTTCTTC
15	NA	NA	TRBJ2-1	TRBV5-4	CASSLRAGIYNEQFF	TGTGCCAGCAGCTTGCGAGCGGGCATCTACAATGAGCAGTTCTTC
15	NA	NA	TRBJ1-5	TRBV7-8	CASSSLGRDNQPQHF	TGTGCCAGCAGCTCGCTAGGGCGGGACAATCAGCCCCAGCATTTT
14	NA	NA	TRBJ2-7	TRBV11-2	CASSQQGNSYEQYF	TGTGCCAGCAGCCAACAGGGCAACTCCTACGAGCAGTACTTC